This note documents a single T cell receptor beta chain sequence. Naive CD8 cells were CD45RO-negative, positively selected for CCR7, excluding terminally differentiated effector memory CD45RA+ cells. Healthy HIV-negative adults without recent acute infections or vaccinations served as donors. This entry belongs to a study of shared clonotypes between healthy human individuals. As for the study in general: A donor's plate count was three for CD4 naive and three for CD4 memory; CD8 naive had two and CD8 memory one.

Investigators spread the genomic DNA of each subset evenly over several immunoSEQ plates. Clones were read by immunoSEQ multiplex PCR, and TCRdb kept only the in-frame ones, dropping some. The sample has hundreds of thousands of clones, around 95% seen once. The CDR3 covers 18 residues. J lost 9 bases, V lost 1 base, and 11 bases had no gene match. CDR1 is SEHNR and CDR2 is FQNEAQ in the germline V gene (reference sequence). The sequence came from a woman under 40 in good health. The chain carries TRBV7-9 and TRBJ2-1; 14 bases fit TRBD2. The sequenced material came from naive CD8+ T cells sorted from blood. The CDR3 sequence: CASSLEFPTSGRAGEQFF. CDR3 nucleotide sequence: TGTGCCAGCAGCTTAGAATTTCCGACTAGCGGGAGGGCCGGTGAGCAGTTCTTC.